Listed here are 15 T cell receptor beta chains from one sample, sequenced in a study of cytomegalovirus exposure and HLA in healthy donors. The PCR ran on 60 Vbeta and 13 Jbeta primers. Using immunoSEQ multiplex PCR, the repertoire was profiled, and TCRdb retains in-frame clones only, with some absent. The sample has more than 100,000 clones; 72% are singletons. The sample was PBMCs. The receptors shown here come from a man aged 45-65 years in good health and CMV-seropositive.

The rearrangement uses TRBV2 and TRBJ1-5; possibly TRBD1 for D (5 bases). V lost 6 bases to trimming and J lost 4 bases, with 13 bases between them. Germline V gene data show CDR1 as SNHLY and CDR2 as FYNNEI. The CDR3 contains 14 residues. The CDR3 DNA reads TGTGCCAGCAGGGAGGGGCGGGCAAATCAGCCCCAGCATTTT. Residues: CASREGRANQPQHF. Full variable domain (missing parts from reference TRBV2 and TRBJ1-5): EPEVTQTPSHQVTQMGQEVILRCVPISNHLYFYWYRQILGQKVEFLVSFYNNEISEKSEIFDDQFSVERPDGSNFTLKIRSTKLEDSAMYFCASREGRANQPQHFGDGTRLSIL.

This chain links TRBV2 with TRBJ1-4, with a tentative D call TRBD1 (5 bases). Germline values: CDR1 SNHLY, CDR2 FYNNEI. The V end was cut by 6 bases, the J end by 7 bases, with 15 bases between. The length of the CDR3 is 14 residues. In DNA form, the CDR3 reads TGTGCCAGCAGAAGCAGGGTGACGGGTGAAAAACTGTTTTTT. This translates into CASRSRVTGEKLFF.

This clone showed up just once. V gene TRBV19 combines with J gene TRBJ2-1; 12 positions match TRBD1. The CDR3 extends over 16 amino acids. V was pared by 4 bases and J by 6 bases, with 7 bases of the junction left unmatched. Germline V gene sequence: CDR1 LNHDA, CDR2 SQIVND (reference sequence). The CDR3 spells CASSRGTGGASNEQFF. Written as DNA, the CDR3 is TGTGCCAGTAGTAGGGGGACAGGGGGCGCTTCCAATGAGCAGTTCTTC.

Comment on this clone: This specimen includes other DNA sequences encoding the same CDR3. V usage is TRBV5-1 and J usage is TRBJ2-7; 8 bases align to TRBD1. Germline V CDR1 and CDR2: SGHRS, YFSETQ. This CDR3 has 14 residues. V was clipped by 4 bases and J by 2 bases; unmatched bases: 5. Here the CDR3 reads CASSPGQGAYEQYF. The CDR3 region has the DNA TGCGCCAGCAGCCCCGGACAGGGAGCCTACGAGCAGTACTTC.

The rearrangement uses TRBV7-9 and TRBJ1-1; D may be TRBD1 (6 bases). The V gene's germline CDR1 is SEHNR and CDR2 FQNEAQ (reference sequence). This CDR3 has 16 amino acids. Trimming removed 5 bases at V and 1 base at J, with 17 bases between. The CDR3 coding sequence is TGTGCCAGCAGCCAAACAAGAATGGACAGGAACACTGAAGCTTTCTTT. Its protein is CASSQTRMDRNTEAFF.

This clone was seen only once. This chain joins TRBV6-1 and TRBJ2-3, with a weak D call TRBD2 (5 bases). The CDR3 is 11 residues long. Germline V gene lookup returns CDR1 MNHNS and CDR2 SASEGT. Trimming removed 11 bases from V and 5 bases from J, with 11 bases in between. This CDR3 reads CAAAGVDTQYF. The CDR3 coding sequence is TGTGCCGCTGCCGGGGTAGATACGCAGTATTTT.

V usage is TRBV30 and J usage is TRBJ1-6; D is uncertain. Trimming removed 0 bases at V and 7 bases at J, with 7 bases between. Germline lookup yields CDR1 GTSNPN and CDR2 SVGIG (reference sequence). The CDR3 length is 13 residues. The CDR3 is CAWSVRLNSPLHF. CDR3 in DNA: TGTGCCTGGAGTGTACGTCTAAATTCACCCCTCCACTTT.

The chain recombines TRBV7-3 with TRBJ2-3; 9 positions agree with TRBD2. CDR3 length: 13 amino acids. V was clipped by 6 bases and J by 5 bases; unmatched bases: 3. Germline V gene sequence: CDR1 SGHTA, CDR2 FQGTGA. DNA of the CDR3: TGTGCCAGCAGAGTAGCGGGAGAAGATACGCAGTATTTT. Protein sequence: CASRVAGEDTQYF.

This clone was detected only a few times. The gene calls are TRBV6-1 and TRBJ2-5; TRBD2 matches 13 bases. The CDR3 extends over 18 amino acids. Germline assignment: CDR1 MNHNS and CDR2 SASEGT. V shed 4 bases, J shed 0 bases, and the junction held 8 bases outside the gene matches. CDR3: CASSVNPTSGGNQETQYF. CDR3 sequence (DNA): TGTGCCAGCAGTGTGAACCCGACTAGCGGGGGGAACCAAGAGACCCAGTACTTC.

This clone showed up just once. The genes are TRBV7-2 and TRBJ2-5; 13 positions match TRBD2. This CDR3 is 14 amino acids long. J lost 13 bases, V lost 1 base, and 6 bases had no gene match. Germline values: CDR1 SGHTA, CDR2 FQGNSA. This CDR3 reads CASSLELAGGSAYF. For the CDR3, the DNA is TGTGCCAGCAGCTTAGAACTAGCGGGAGGGTCGGCGTACTTC.

The chain joins TRBV5-1 to TRBJ2-7; the match to TRBD1 covers 12 bases. The CDR3 totals 14 residues. With V trimmed by 4 bases and J by 5 bases, 4 bases remained unmatched. Germline-derived CDR1 and CDR2 are SGHRS and YFSETQ. DNA for the CDR3: TGCGCCAGCAGCACCGGGACAGGGGGCGACGAGCAGTACTTC. It encodes CASSTGTGGDEQYF.

The chain couples TRBV18 to TRBJ1-1; no clear D gene. This CDR3 has 13 residues. Trimming cost V 6 bases and J 1 base, with 9 bases left between them. The germline gives CDR1 KGHSH, CDR2 LQKENI. CDR3 loop: CASSSTSNTEAFF. The CDR3 nucleotides are TGTGCCAGCTCGTCTACCTCGAACACTGAAGCTTTCTTT.

The V gene is TRBV14, the J gene TRBJ2-7; no clear D. The V end lost 5 bases, the J end lost 6 bases, and 11 bases lay between the germline ends. This CDR3 is 12 amino acids long. CDR1 and CDR2 from the germline V gene are SGHDN and FVKESK. CDR3 sequence (DNA): TGTGCCAGCAGCAGACAAGTTGGCGAGCAGTACTTC. This gives the protein CASSRQVGEQYF.

This clone has just a few counts. CDR3: CASSSGQNTEAFF. For the CDR3, the DNA is TGTGCCAGCAGTTCCGGACAGAACACTGAAGCTTTCTTT. This chain connects TRBV6-6 to TRBJ1-1, with D maybe TRBD1 (5 bases). V lost 4 bases and J 1 base, leaving 7 bases between the germline ends. CDR1 is MNHNY and CDR2 is SVGAGI in the germline V gene (reference sequence). This CDR3 has 13 residues.

The chain is built from TRBV4-2 and TRBJ2-6; 9 nucleotides line up with TRBD1. V lost 0 bases to trimming and J lost 1 base; unmatched junction nucleotides: 7. The CDR3 consists of 19 residues. The germline V gene encodes CDR1 LGHNA and CDR2 YNFKEQ. CDR3 sequence (DNA): TGTGCCAGCAGCCAAGACTCGGGACAGGGATTTTCTGGGGCCAACGTCCTGACTTTC. Translation: CASSQDSGQGFSGANVLTF.